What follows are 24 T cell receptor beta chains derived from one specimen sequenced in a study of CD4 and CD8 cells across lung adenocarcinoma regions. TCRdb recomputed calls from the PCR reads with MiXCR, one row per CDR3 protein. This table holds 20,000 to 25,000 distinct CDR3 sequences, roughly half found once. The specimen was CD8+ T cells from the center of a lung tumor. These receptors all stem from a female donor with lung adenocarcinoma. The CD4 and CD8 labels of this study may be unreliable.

The CDR3 region is CGRGPGLGAKNTQYF. The CDR3 DNA reads as TGTGGCCGCGGCCCGGGGCTGGGAGCCAAAAACACGCAGTACTTC. The gene calls are TRBV27 and TRBJ2-4; D possibly matches TRBD1 or TRBD2 (5 bases each). Germline-derived CDR1 and CDR2 are MNHEY and SMNVEV (reference sequence). CDR3 size: 15 residues.

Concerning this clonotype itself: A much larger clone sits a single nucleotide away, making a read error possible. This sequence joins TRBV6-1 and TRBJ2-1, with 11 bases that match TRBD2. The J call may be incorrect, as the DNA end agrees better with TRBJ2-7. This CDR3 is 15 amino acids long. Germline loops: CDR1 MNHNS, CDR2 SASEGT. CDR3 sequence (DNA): TGTGCCCGCAGGAACGAGCTAGCGGGAGGCCCCCAGCAGTACTTC. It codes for CARRNELAGGPQQYF.

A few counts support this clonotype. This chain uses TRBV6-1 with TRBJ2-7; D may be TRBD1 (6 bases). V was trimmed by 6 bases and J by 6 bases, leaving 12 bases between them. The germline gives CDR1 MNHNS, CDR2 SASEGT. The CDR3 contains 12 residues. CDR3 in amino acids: CASRTGNSEQYF. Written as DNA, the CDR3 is TGTGCCAGCAGGACAGGAAACTCCGAGCAGTACTTC.

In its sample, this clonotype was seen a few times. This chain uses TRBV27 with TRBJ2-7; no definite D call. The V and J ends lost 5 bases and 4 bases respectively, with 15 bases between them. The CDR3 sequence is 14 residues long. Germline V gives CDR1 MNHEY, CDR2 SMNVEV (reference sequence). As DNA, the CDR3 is TGTGCCAGCAGTGTAGCCAAGAGTTCGTACGAGCAGTACTTC. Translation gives CASSVAKSSYEQYF.

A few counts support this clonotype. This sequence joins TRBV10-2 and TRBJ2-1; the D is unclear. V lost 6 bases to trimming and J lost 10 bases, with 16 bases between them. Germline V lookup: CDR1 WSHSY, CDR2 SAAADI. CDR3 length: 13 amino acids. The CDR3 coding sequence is TGCGCCAGCAGGGTCGACCACATCCGGGAGCAGTTCTTC. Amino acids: CASRVDHIREQFF.

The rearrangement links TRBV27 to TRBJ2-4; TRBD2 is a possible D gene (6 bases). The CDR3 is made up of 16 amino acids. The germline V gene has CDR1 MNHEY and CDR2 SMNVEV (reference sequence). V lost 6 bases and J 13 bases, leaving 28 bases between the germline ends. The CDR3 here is CASRDRRRGVTDTQYF. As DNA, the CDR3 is TGTGCCAGCAGGGACCGTCGGCGGGGAGTCACAGATACGCAGTACTTC.

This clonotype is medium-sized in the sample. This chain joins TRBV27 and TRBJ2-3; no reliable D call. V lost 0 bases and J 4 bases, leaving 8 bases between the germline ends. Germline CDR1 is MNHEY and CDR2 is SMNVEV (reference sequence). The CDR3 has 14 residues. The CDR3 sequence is CASSLSPNPDTQYF. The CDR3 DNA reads TGTGCCAGCAGTTTATCTCCAAATCCAGATACGCAGTATTTT.

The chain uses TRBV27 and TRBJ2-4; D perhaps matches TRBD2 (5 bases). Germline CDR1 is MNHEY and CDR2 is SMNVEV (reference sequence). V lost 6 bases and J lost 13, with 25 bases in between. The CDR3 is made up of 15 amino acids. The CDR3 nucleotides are TGTGCCAGCAGGCAGCGGCTGGGAGCCAAAAACACGCAGTACTTC. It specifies CASRQRLGAKNTQYF.

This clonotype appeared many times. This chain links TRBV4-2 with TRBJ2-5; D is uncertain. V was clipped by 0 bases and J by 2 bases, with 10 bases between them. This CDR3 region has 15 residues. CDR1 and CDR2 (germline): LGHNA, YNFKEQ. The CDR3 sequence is CASSQDGYGQETQYF. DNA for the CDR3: TGTGCCAGCAGCCAAGATGGGTATGGGCAAGAGACCCAGTACTTC.

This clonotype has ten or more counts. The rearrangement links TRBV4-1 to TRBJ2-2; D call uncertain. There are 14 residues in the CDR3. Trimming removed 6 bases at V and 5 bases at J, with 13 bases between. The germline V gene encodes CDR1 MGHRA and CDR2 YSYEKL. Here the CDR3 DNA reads TGCGCCAGCAGTAAACCCCTCGGGACCGGGGAGCTGTTTTTT. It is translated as CASSKPLGTGELFF.

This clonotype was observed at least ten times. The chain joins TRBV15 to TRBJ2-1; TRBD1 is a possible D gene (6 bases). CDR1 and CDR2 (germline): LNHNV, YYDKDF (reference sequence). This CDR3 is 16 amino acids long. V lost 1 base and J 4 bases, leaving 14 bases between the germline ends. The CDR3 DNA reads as TGTGCCACCAGCAGAGTCCAGGGGCCTAAGTACAATGAGCAGTTCTTC. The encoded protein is CATSRVQGPKYNEQFF.

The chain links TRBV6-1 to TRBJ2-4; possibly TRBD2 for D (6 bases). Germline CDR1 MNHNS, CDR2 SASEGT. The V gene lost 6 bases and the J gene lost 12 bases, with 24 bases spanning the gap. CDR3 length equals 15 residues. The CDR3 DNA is TGTGCCAGCAGGGGTGGTAGCGGAGCCAAAAAGACTCAGTACTTC. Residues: CASRGGSGAKKTQYF.

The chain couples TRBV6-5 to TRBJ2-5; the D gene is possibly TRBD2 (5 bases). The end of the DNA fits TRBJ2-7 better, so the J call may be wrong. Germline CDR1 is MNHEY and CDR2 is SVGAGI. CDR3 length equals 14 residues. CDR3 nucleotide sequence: TGTGCCAGCAGTTATGGTAGAGGGTTCTACGAGCAGTACTTC. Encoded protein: CASSYGRGFYEQYF.

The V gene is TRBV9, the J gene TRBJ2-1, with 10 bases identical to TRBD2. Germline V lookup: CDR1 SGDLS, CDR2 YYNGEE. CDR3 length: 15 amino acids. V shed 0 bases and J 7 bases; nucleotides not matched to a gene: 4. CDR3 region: CASSVGSSGSNEQFF. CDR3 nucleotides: TGTGCCAGCAGCGTAGGGTCTAGCGGGAGTAATGAGCAGTTCTTC.

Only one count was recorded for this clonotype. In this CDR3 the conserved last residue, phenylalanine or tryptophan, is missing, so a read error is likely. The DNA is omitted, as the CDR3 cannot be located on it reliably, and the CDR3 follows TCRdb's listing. The CDR3 sequence is CASSVEGQGISPLHFGN. This chain connects TRBV6-1 to TRBJ2-5; the table names TRBD1, a call not compared with the DNA. Germline CDR1 reads MNHNS; CDR2 reads SASEGT. The CDR3 comprises 17 residues, both ends counted.

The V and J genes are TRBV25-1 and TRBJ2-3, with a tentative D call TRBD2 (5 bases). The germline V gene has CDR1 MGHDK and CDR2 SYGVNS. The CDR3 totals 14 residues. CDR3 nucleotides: TGTGCGGGGAGTGGCGGCGGAGACCCAGATACGCAGTATTTT. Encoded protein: CAGSGGGDPDTQYF. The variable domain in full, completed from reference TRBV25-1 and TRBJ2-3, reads EADIYQTPRYLVIGTGKKITLECSQTMGHDKMYWYQQDPGMELHLIHYSYGVNSTEKGDLSSESTVSRIRTEHFPLTLESARPSHTSQYLCAGSGGGDPDTQYFGPGTRLTVL.

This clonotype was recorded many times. In DNA form, the CDR3 reads TGTGCCAGTCTCCCTTGGGGGGCTGGGGCCAACGTCCTGACTTTC. This encodes CASLPWGAGANVLTF. The chain is built from TRBV6-1 and TRBJ2-6, with D possibly matching TRBD2 (6 bases). Trimming removed 9 bases at V and 2 bases at J, with 14 bases between. The CDR3 is made up of 15 amino acids. Germline V gene data show CDR1 as MNHNS and CDR2 as SASEGT.

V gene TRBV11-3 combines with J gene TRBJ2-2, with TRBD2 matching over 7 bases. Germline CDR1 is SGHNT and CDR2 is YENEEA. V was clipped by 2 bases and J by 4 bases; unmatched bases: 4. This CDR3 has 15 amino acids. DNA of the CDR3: TGTGCCAGCAGCTTAATCGCGGGAGCCACCGGGGAGCTGTTTTTT. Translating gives CASSLIAGATGELFF. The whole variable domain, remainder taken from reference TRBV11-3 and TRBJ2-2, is EAGVVQSPRYKIIEKKQPVAFWCNPISGHNTLYWYLQNLGQGPELLIRYENEEAVDDSQLPKDRFSAERLKGVDSTLKIQPAELGDSAVYLCASSLIAGATGELFFGEGSRLTVL.

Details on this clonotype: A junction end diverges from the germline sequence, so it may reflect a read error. The CDR3 DNA sequence: TGTGCCCTCGGAATATGGGCCGGCAACAACATTCAGACCTTC. This encodes CALGIWAGNNIQTF. The V and J genes are TRBV10-3 and TRBJ2-4; D call uncertain. This CDR3 is 14 amino acids long. Germline CDR1 reads ENHRY; CDR2 reads SYGVKD.

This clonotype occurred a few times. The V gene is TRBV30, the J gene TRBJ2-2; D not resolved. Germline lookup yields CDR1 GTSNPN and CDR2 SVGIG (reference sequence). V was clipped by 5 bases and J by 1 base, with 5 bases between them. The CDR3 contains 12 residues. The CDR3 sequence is CAWARNTGELFF. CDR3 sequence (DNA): TGTGCCTGGGCAAGGAACACCGGGGAGCTGTTTTTT.

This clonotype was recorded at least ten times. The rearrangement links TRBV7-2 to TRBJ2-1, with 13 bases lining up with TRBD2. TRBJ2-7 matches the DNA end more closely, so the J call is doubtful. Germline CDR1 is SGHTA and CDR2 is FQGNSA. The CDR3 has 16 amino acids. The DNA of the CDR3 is TGTGCCAGCAGCTTAGGAGGACTAGCGGGAGTCGACGAGCAGTACTTC. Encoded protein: CASSLGGLAGVDEQYF.

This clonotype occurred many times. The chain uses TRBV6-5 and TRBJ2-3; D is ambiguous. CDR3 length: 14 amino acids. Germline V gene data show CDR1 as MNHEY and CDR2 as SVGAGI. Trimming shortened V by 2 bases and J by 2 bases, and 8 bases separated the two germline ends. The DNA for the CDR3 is TGTGCCAGCAGTTACATCGGGCCCACAGATACGCAGTATTTT. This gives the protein CASSYIGPTDTQYF.

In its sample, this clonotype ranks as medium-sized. CDR3 sequence (DNA): TGTGCCAGCAGGGGCCATTTGAAGGGGGAGCAGTACGTC. Residues: CASRGHLKGEQYV. This chain uses TRBV6-1 with TRBJ2-1; the D gene is possibly TRBD1 (5 bases). The end of the DNA is better explained by TRBJ2-7, so the J call may be wrong. The V gene's germline CDR1 is MNHNS and CDR2 SASEGT. The CDR3 contains 13 residues.

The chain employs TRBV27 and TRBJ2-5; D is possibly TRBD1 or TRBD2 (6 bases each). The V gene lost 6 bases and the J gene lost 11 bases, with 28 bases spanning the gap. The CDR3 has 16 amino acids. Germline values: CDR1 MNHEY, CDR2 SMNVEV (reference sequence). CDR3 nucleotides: TGTGCCAGCAGGAGACAAGGGGGGCGTGACCAAGAGATTCAGTACTTC. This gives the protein CASRRQGGRDQEIQYF.